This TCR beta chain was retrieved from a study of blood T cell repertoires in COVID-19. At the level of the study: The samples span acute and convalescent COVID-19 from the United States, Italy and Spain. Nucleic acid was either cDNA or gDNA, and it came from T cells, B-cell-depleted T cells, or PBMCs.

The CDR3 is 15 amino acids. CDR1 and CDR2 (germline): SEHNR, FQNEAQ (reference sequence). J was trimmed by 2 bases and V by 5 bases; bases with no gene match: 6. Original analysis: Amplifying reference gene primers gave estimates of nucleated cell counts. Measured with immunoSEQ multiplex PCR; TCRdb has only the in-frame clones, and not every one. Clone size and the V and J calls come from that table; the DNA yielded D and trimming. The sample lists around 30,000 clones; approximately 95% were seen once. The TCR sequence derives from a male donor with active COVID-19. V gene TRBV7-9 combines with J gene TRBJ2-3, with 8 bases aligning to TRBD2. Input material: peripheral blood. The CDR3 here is CASSIQRGSTDTQYF. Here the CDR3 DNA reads TGTGCCAGCAGCATCCAGCGGGGGTCCACAGATACGCAGTATTTT. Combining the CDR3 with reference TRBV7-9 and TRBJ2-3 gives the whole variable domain DTGVSQNPRHKITKRGQNVTFRCDPISEHNRLYWYRQTLGQGPEFLTYFQNEAQLEKSRLLSDRFSAERPKGSFSTLEIQRTEQGDSAMYLCASSIQRGSTDTQYFGPGTRLTVL.